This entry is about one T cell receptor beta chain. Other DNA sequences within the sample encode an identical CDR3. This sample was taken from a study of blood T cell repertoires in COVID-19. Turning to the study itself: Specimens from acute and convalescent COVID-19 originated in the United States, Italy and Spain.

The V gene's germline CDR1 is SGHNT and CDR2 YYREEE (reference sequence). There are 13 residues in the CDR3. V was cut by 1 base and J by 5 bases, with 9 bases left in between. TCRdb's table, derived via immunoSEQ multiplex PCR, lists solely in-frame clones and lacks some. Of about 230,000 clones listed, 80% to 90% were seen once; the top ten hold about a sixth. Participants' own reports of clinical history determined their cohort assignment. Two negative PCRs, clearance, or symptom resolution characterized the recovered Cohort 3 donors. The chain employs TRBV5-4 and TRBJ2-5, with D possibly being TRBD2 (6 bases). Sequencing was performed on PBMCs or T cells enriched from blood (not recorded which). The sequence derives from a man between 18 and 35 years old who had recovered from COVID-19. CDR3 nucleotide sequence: TGTGCCAGCAGCTTGTCGGGGGTTGAGACCCAGTACTTC. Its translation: CASSLSGVETQYF.